This T cell receptor beta chain is from a study of blood T cell repertoires in COVID-19. Study-level background: Donors in the United States, Italy and Spain gave samples during acute or convalescent COVID-19. In each case, the material was cDNA or gDNA derived from T cells, B-cell-depleted T cells, or PBMCs.

This CDR3 is built from 11 residues. CDR1 and CDR2 from the germline V gene are GTSNPN and SVGIG (reference sequence). Trimming shortened V by 8 bases and J by 8 bases, and 15 bases separated the two germline ends. In the study's own analysis: Nucleated cell counts were estimated from reference gene primer amplification. The table came from immunoSEQ multiplex PCR; TCRdb's copy has only in-frame clones and leaves some out. That table gives V, J and clone size, and the DNA gave D and trimming. The data show over 150,000 clones, 90% to 95% seen once. V and J are TRBV30 and TRBJ1-1; D perhaps matches TRBD1 (5 bases). The TCR comes from a man in his forties or fifties with acute or convalescent COVID-19. Sequencing input: peripheral blood. CDR3 residues: CARQGAAEAFF. The CDR3 DNA reads TGTGCCAGGCAAGGGGCTGCCGAAGCTTTCTTT.